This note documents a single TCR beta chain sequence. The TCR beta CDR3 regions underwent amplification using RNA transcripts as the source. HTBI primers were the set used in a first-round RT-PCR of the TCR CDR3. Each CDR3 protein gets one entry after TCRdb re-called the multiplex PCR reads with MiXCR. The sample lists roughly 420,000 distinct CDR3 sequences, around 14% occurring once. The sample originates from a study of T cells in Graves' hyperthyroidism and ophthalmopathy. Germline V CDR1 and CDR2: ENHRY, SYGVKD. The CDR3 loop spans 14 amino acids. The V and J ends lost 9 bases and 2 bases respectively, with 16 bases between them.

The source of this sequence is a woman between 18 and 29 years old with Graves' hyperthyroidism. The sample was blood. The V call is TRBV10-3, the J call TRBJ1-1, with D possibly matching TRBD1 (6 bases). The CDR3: CAMRPTGPNTEAFF. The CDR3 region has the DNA TGTGCCATGAGGCCTACAGGGCCTAACACTGAAGCTTTCTTT.